This record covers a single TCR beta chain. These data belong to a study of shared clonotypes between healthy human individuals. It was roughly 190 ng DNA, about 30,000 T cell genomes, that sorted-subset replicate PCRs used. The table came from immunoSEQ multiplex PCR; TCRdb's copy has only in-frame clones and leaves some out. Among about 2.1 million clones listed, under 95% were seen once. CD45RO negativity and positive selection for CCR7 defined naive CD8 cells, a population that excluded terminally differentiated effector memory CD45RA+ cells. Recent vaccinations or acute infections were absent in the healthy HIV-negative adult donors. Adult Caucasians living in Nashville, Tennessee made up all of the donors. The V end lost 0 bases, the J end lost 1 base, and 10 bases lay between the germline ends. The CDR3 sequence is 15 residues long. The germline V gene has CDR1 SGHKS and CDR2 YYEKEE (reference sequence).

This chain uses TRBV5-5 with TRBJ2-5; no clear D. The TCR originated in a man between 18 and 29 years old in good health. Some clones in this sample may be carry-over from other donors' samples. Specimen: naive CD8+ T cells from PBMCs. The CDR3 reads CASSLESGFQETQYF. The CDR3 DNA reads TGTGCCAGCAGCTTGGAATCAGGCTTCCAAGAGACCCAGTACTTC.